The clone carrying this T cell receptor (beta chain) was detected once. This sample was taken from a study of blood T cell repertoires in COVID-19. At the level of the study: Sample material is recorded as cDNA or gDNA derived from T cells, B-cell-depleted T cells, or PBMCs.

As handled by the study authors: Scientists estimated how many nucleated cells there were by amplifying reference gene primers. This table comes from immunoSEQ multiplex PCR, and its TCRdb copy is limited to in-frame clones, with some not included. V, J and clone size are those of that table, while D and trimming were read from the DNA. The profile shows some 370,000 clones, roughly 86% of them singletons. The junction had 6 bases not matched to a gene; V was cut back by 2 bases and J by 10 bases. CDR1 and CDR2 from the germline V gene are SGHAT and FQNNGV. The CDR3 has 13 residues. One Seattle source followed patients from active infection through their disease course.

Source material: peripheral blood. This TCR came from a woman aged 25 to 39 with COVID-19, enrolled during active disease. This chain connects TRBV11-2 to TRBJ2-7, with 9 bases fitting TRBD2. CDR3 in amino acids: CASSLRGGRVQYF. The DNA of the CDR3 is TGTGCCAGCAGCTTAAGGGGCGGGAGGGTCCAGTACTTC.